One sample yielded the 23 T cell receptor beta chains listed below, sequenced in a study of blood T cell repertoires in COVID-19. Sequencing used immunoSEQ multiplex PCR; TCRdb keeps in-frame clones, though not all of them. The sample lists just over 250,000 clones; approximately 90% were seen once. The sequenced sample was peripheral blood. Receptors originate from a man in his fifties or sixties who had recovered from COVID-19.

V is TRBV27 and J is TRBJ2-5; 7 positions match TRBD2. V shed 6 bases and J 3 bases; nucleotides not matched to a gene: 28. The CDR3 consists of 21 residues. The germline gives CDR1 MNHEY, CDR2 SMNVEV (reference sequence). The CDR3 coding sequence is TGTGCCAGCAGCCCGGGGGGATCCAGAGGGGTTTCAGCGTGGGTGGAAGAGACCCAGTACTTC. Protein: CASSPGGSRGVSAWVEETQYF.

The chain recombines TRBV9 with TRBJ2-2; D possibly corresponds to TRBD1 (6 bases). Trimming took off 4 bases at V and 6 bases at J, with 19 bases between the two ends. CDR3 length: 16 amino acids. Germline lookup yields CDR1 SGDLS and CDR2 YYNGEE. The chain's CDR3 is CASSPRGGSRAGELFF. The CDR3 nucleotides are TGTGCCAGCAGCCCAAGAGGGGGATCTAGGGCCGGGGAGCTGTTTTTT.

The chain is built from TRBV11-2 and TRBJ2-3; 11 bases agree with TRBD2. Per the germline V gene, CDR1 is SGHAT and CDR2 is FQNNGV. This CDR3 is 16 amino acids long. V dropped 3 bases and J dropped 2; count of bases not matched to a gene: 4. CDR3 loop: CASSFVSGGATDTQYF. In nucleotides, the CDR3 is TGTGCCAGCAGCTTCGTTAGCGGGGGGGCCACAGATACGCAGTATTTT.

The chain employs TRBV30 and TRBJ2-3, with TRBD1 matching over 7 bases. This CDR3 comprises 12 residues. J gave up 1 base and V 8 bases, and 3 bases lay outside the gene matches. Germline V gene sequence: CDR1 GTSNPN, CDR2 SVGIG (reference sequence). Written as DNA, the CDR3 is TGTGCCCGAGGACAGGGCACAGATACGCAGTATTTT. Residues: CARGQGTDTQYF.

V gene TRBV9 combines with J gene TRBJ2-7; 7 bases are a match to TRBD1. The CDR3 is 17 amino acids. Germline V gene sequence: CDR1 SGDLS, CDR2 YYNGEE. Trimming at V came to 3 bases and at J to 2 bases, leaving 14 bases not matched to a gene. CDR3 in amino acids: CASSALGVVGTAYEQYF. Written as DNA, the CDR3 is TGTGCCAGCAGCGCACTCGGCGTCGTCGGGACAGCCTACGAGCAGTACTTC. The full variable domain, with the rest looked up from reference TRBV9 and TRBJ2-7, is DSGVTQTPKHLITATGQRVTLRCSPRSGDLSVYWYQQSLDQGLQFLIQYYNGEERAKGNILERFSAQQFPDLHSELNLSSLELGDSALYFCASSALGVVGTAYEQYFGPGTRLTVT.

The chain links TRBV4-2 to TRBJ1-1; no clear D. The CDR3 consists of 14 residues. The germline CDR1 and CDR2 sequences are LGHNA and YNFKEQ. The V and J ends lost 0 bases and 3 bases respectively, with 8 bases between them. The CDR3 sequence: CASSQDSRDTEAFF. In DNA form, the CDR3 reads TGTGCCAGCAGCCAAGATTCGCGGGACACTGAAGCTTTCTTT.

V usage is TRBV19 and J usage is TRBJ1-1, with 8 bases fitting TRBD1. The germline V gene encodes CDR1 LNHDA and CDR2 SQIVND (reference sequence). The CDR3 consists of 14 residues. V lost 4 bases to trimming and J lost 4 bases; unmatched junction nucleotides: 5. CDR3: CASSTLTGATEAFF. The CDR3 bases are TGTGCCAGTAGTACCCTGACAGGGGCCACTGAAGCTTTCTTT.

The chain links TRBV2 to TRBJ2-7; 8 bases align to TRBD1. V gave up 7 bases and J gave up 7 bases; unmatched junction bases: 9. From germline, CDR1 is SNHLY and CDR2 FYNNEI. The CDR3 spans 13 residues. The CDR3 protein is CASKRTGTGEQYF. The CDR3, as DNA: TGTGCCAGCAAGAGGACAGGGACGGGTGAGCAGTACTTC.

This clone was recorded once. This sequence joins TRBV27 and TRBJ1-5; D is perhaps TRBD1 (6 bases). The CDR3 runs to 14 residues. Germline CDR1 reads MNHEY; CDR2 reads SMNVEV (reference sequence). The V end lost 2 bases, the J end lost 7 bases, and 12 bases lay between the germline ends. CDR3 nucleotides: TGTGCCAGCAGTTTAGGGGGGGCGCGGCAGCCCCAGCATTTT. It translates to CASSLGGARQPQHF.

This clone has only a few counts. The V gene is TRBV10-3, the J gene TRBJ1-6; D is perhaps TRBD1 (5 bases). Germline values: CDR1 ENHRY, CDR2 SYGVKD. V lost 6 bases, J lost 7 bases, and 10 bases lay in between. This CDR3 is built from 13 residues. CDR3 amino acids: CAIRGQENSPLHF. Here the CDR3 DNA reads TGTGCCATCAGAGGACAAGAAAATTCACCCCTCCACTTT.

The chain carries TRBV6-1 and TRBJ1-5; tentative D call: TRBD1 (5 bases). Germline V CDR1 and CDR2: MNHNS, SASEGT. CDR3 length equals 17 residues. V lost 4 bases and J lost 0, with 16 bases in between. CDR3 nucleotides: TGTGCCAGCAGTGGCGAGCTAGGGGAATATAGCAATCAGCCCCAGCATTTT. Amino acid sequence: CASSGELGEYSNQPQHF.

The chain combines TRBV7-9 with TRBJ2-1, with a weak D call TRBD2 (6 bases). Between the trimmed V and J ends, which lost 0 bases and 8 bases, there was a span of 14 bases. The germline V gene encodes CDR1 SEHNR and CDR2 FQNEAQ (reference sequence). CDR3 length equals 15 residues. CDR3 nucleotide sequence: TGTGCCAGCAGCTTAGCGGGGGGTGGCTGGTATGAGCAGTTCTTC. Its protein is CASSLAGGGWYEQFF.

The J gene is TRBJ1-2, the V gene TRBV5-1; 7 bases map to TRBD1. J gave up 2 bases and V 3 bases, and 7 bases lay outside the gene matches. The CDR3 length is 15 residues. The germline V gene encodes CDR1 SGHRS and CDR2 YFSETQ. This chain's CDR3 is CASSSGQVDNYGYTF. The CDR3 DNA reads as TGCGCCAGCAGCTCTGGACAGGTCGACAACTATGGCTACACCTTC.

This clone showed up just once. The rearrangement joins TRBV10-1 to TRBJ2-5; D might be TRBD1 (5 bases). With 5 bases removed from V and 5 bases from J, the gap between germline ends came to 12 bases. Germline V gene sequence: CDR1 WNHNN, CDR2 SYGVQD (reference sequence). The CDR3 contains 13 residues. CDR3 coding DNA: TGCGCCAGCAGTCAGGGTCGATGGGAGACCCAGTACTTC. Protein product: CASSQGRWETQYF.

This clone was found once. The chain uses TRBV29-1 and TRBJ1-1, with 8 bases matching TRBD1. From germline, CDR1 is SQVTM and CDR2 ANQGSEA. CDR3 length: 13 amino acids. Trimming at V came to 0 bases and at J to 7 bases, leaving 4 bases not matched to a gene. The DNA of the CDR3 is TGCAGCGTTGAAGAAATTACAGGGGGTGAAGCTTTCTTT. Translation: CSVEEITGGEAFF.

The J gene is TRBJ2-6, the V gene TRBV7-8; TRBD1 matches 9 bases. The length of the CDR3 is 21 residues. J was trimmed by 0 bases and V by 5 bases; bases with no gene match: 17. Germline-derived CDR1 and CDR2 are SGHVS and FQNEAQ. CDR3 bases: TGTGCCAGCAGCGGGTCCTGGACAGGGGTTGTCTCTTCCTCTGGGGCCAACGTCCTGACTTTC. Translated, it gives CASSGSWTGVVSSSGANVLTF.

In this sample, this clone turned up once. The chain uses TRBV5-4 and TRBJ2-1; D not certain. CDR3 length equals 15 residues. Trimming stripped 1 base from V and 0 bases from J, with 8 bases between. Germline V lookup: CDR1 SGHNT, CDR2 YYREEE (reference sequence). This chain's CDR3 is CASSLTFSSYNEQFF. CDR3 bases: TGTGCCAGCAGCTTGACCTTTAGCTCCTACAATGAGCAGTTCTTC.

The CDR3 DNA is TGTGCCAGCAGCCAAGTGATCGGTGGGGTCGGAGGGACCCAGTACTTC. Protein sequence: CASSQVIGGVGGTQYF. The V gene is TRBV3-1 (or the pseudogene TRBV3-2), the J gene TRBJ2-5, with D possibly matching TRBD2 (5 bases). Germline lookup yields CDR1 LGHDT and CDR2 YNNKEL (reference sequence). Trimming took off 1 base at V and 7 bases at J, with 19 bases between the two ends. The CDR3 length is 16 residues.

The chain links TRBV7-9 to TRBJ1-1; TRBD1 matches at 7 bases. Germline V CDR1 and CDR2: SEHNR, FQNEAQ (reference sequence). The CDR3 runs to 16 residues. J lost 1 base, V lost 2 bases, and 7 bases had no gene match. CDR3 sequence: CASSLLGQVGNTEAFF. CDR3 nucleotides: TGTGCCAGCAGCTTATTAGGACAGGTTGGGAACACTGAAGCTTTCTTT.

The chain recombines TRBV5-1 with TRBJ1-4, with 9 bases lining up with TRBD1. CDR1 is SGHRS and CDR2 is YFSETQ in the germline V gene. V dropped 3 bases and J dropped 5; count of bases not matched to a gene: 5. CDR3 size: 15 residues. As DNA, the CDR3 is TGCGCCAGCAGCTGGGGGGACAGGGAAAATGAAAAACTGTTTTTT. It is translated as CASSWGDRENEKLFF. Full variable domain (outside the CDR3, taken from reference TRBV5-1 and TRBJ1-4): KAGVTQTPRYLIKTRGQQVTLSCSPISGHRSVSWYQQTPGQGLQFLFEYFSETQRNKGNFPGRFSGRQFSNSRSEMNVSTLELGDSALYLCASSWGDRENEKLFFGSGTQLSVL.

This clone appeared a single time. The CDR3 region has the DNA TGTGCCAGCAGTTACGGGGCGGAGCAAAACATTCAGTACTTC. Amino acid sequence: CASSYGAEQNIQYF. The V call is TRBV6-2 or TRBV6-3, the J call TRBJ2-4; D perhaps matches TRBD1 (5 bases). The V gene's germline CDR1 is MNHEY and CDR2 SVGEGT. Between the trimmed V and J ends, which lost 2 bases and 5 bases, there was a span of 10 bases. This CDR3 has 14 residues.

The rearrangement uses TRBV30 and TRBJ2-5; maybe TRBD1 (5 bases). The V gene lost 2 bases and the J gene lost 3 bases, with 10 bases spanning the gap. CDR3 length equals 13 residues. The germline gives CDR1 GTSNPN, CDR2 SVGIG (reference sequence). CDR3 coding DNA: TGTGCCTGGAGTTCCAGACAGAAAGAGACCCAGTACTTC. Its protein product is CAWSSRQKETQYF.

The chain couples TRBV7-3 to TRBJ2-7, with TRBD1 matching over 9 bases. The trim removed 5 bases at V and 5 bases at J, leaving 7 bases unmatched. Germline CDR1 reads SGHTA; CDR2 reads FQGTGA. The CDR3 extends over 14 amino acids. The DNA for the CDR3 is TGTGCCAGCAGCCCCACAGGGGGCCAACACGAGCAGTACTTC. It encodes CASSPTGGQHEQYF.